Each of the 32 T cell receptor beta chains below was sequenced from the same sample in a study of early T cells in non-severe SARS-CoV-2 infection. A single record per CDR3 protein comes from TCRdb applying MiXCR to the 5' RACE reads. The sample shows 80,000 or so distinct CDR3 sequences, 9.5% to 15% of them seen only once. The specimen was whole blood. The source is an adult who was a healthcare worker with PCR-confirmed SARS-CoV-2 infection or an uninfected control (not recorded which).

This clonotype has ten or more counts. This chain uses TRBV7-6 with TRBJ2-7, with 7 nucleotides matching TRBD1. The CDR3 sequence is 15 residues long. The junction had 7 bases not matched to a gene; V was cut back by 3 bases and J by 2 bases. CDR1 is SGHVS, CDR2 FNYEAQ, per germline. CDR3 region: CASSFAGDSPYEQYF. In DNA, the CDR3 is TGTGCCAGCAGCTTCGCCGGGGACAGCCCCTACGAGCAGTACTTC.

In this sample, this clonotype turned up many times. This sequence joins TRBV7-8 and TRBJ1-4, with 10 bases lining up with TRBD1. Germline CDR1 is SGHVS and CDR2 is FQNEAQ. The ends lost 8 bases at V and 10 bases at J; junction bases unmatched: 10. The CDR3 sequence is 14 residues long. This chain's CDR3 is CASVGDRGPGKLFF. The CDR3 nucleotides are TGTGCCAGCGTCGGGGACAGGGGCCCCGGAAAACTGTTTTTT.

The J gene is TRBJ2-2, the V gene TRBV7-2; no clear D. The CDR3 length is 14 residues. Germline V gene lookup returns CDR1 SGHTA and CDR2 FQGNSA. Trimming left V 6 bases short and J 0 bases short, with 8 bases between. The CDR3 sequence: CASSFLTNTGELFF. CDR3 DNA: TGTGCCAGCAGTTTTCTGACGAACACCGGGGAGCTGTTTTTT.

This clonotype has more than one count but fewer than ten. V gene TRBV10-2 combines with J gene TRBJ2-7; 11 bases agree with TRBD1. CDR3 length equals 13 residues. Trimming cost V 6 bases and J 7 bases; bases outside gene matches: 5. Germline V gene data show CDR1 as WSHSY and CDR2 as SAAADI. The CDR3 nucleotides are TGCGCCAGCAGGGATGGGACAGGGGGGGAGCAGTACTTC. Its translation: CASRDGTGGEQYF.

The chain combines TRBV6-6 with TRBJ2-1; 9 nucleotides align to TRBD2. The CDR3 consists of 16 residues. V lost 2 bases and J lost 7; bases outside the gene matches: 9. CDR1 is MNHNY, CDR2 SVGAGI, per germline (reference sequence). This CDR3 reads CASSYGHGREGNEQFF. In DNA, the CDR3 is TGTGCCAGCAGTTACGGTCACGGGCGGGAGGGTAATGAGCAGTTCTTC.

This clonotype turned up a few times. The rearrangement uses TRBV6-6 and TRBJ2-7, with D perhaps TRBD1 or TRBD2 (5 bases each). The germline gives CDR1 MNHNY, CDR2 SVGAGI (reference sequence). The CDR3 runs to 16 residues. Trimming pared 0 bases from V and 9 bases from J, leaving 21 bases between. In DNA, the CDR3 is TGTGCCAGCAGTTACTCGAGAGGGGCCGGCAGCGCTTTGCAGTACTTC. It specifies CASSYSRGAGSALQYF.

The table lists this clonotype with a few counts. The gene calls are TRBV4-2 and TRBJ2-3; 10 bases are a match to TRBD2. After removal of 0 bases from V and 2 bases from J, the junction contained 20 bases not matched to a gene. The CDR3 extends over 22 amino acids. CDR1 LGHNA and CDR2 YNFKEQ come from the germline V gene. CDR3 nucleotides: TGTGCCAGCAGCCAAGATCGCCGGGCTAGCGGGAGTGGTAAGATTAACACAGATACGCAGTATTTT. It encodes CASSQDRRASGSGKINTDTQYF.

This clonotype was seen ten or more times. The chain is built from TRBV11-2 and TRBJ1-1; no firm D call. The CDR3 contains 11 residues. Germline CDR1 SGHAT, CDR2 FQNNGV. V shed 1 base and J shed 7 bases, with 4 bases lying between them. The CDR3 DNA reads TGTGCCAGCAGCTTAGGGGGTGAAGCTTTCTTT. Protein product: CASSLGGEAFF.

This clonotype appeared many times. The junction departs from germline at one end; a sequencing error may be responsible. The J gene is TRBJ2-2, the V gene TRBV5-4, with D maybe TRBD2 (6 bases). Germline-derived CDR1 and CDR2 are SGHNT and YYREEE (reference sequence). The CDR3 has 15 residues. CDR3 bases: TGTGCCAGCACCCCGGGGGACCCGAACGCCGGGGAGCTGTTTTTT. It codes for CASTPGDPNAGELFF.

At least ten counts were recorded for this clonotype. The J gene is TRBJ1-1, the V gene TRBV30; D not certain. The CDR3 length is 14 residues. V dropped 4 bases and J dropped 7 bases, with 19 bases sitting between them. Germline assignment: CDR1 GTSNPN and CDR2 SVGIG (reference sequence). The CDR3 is CAWTEGRLWGEAFF. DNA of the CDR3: TGTGCCTGGACAGAGGGCCGGCTCTGGGGTGAAGCTTTCTTT.

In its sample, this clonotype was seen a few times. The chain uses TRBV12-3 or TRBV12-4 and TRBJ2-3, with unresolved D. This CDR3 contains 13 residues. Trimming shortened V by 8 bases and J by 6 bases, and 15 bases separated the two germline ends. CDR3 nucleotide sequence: TGTGCCAGCGCTCCGGGCCATCGTGATACGCAGTATTTT. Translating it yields CASAPGHRDTQYF.

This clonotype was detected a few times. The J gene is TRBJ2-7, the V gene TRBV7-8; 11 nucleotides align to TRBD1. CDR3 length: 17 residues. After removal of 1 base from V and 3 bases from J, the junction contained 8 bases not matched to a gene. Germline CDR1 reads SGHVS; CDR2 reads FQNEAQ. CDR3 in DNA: TGTGCCAGCAGCTTAGGGACAGGGGGCAGGGTGGACTACGAGCAGTACTTC. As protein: CASSLGTGGRVDYEQYF.

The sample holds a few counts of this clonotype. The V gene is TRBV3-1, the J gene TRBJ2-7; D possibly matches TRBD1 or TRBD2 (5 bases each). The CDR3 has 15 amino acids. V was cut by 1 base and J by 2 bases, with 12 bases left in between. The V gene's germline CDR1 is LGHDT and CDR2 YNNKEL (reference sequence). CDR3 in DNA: TGTGCCAGCAGCCAAGTACCGGGGCCGACCTACGAGCAGTACTTC. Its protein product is CASSQVPGPTYEQYF.

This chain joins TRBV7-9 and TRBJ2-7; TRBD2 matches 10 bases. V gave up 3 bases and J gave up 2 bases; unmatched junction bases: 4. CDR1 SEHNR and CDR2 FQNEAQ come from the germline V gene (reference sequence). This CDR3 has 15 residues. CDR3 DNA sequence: TGTGCCAGCAGCTTGAGAGCGGGAGGGGCCTACGAGCAGTACTTC. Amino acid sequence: CASSLRAGGAYEQYF.

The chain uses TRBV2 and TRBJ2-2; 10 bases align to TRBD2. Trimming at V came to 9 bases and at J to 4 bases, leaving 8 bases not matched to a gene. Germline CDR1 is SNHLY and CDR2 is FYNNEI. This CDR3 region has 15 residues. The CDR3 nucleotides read TGTGCCAGTCTGCCAAGCGGGAGGGCCACCGGGGAGCTGTTTTTT. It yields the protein CASLPSGRATGELFF.

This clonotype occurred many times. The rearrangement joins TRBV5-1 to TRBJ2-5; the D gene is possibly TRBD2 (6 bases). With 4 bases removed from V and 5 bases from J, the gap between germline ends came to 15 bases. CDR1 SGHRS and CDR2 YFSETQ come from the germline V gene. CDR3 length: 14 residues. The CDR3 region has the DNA TGCGCCAGCAGCCCCCCGGGGGTTGGGGAGACCCAGTACTTC. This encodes CASSPPGVGETQYF.

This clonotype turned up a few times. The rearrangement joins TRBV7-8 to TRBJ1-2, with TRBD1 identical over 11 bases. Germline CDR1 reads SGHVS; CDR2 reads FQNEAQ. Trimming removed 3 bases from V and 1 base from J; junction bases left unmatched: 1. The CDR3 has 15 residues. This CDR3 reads CASSFGTGGNYGYTF. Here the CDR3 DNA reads TGTGCCAGCAGCTTTGGGACAGGGGGTAACTATGGCTACACCTTC.

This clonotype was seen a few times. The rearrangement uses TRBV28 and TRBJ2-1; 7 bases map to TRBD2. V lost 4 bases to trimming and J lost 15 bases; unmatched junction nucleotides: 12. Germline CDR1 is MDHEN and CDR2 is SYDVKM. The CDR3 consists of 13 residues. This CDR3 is CASSSGLPRNWFF. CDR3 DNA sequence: TGTGCCAGCAGTTCGGGACTACCCCGTAATTGGTTCTTC. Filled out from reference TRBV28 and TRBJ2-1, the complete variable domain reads DVKVTQSSRYLVKRTGEKVFLECVQDMDHENMFWYRQDPGLGLRLIYFSYDVKMKEKGDIPEGYSVSREKKERFSLILESASTNQTSMYLCASSSGLPRNWFFGPGTRLTVL.

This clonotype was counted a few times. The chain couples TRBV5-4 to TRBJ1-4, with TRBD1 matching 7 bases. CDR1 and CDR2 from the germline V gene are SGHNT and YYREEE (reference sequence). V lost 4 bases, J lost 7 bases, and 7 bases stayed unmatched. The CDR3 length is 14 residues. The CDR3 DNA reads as TGTGCCAGCAGCCTAGGGGGCGCGTCTGAAAAACTGTTTTTT. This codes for CASSLGGASEKLFF.

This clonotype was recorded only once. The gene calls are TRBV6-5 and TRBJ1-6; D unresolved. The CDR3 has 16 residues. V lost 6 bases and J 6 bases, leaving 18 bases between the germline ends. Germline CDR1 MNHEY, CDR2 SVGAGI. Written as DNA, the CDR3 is TGTGCCAGCAGCCCATCAGTGGGGTTAGGTAATTCACCCCTCCACTTT. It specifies CASSPSVGLGNSPLHF.

DNA of the CDR3: TGTGCCAGCAGTTTATTACGGGACACTGAAGCTTTCTTT. This codes for CASSLLRDTEAFF. The chain combines TRBV27 with TRBJ1-1; no firm D call. CDR1 and CDR2 from the germline V gene are MNHEY and SMNVEV (reference sequence). V lost 1 base, J lost 3 bases, and 6 bases lay in between. The CDR3 has 13 residues.

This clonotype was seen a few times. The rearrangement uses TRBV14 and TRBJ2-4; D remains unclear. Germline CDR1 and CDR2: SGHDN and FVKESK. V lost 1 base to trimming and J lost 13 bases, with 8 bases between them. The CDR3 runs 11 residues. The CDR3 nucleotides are TGTGCCAGCAGCCAAGGCGCTGGACAGTACTTC. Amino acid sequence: CASSQGAGQYF.

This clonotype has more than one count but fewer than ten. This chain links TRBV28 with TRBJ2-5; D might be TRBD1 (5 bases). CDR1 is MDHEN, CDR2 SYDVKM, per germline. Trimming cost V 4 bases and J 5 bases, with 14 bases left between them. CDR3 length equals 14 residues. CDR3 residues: CASSSSTRVETQYF. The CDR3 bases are TGTGCCAGCAGTTCCTCGACCAGGGTGGAGACCCAGTACTTC.

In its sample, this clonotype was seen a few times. The CDR3 reads CASTPTGHYGYTF. The CDR3 coding sequence is TGTGCCAGCACCCCGACAGGACACTATGGCTACACCTTC. This chain connects TRBV6-6 to TRBJ1-2; a possible D gene is TRBD1 (6 bases). V was shortened by 7 bases and J by 3 bases, with 12 bases between the two germline ends. The CDR3 sequence is 13 residues long. The germline V gene encodes CDR1 MNHNY and CDR2 SVGAGI (reference sequence).

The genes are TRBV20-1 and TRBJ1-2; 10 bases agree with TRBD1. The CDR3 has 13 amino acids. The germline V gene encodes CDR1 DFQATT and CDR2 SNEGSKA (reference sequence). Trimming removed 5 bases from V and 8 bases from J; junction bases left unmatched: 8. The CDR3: CSAYRQGARGYTF. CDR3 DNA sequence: TGCAGTGCTTACCGACAGGGGGCACGGGGCTACACCTTC.

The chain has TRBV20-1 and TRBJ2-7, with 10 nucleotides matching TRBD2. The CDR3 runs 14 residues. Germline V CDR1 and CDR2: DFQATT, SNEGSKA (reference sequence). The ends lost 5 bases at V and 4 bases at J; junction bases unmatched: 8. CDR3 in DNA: TGCAGTGCTTCAAGCGGGAGGGCCTTATACGAGCAGTACTTC. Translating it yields CSASSGRALYEQYF.

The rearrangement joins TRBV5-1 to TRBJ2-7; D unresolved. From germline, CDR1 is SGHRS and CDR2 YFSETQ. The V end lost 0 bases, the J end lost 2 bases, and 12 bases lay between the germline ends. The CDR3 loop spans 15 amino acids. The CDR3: CASSLGTLGPYEQYF. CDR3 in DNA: TGCGCCAGCAGCTTGGGGACCCTAGGGCCCTACGAGCAGTACTTC.

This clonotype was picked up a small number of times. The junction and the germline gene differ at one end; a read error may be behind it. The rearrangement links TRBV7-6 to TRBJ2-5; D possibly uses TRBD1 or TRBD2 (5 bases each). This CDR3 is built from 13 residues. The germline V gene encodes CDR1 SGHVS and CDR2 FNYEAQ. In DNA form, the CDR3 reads TGTGCCAGCAACTTAGGGTGGGGGGAGACCCAGTACTTC. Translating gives CASNLGWGETQYF.

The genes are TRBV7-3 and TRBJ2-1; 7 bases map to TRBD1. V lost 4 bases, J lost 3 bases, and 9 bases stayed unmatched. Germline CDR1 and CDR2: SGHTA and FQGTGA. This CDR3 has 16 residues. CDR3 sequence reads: CASSSLGGDGYNEQFF. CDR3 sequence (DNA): TGTGCCAGCAGCTCTCTAGGGGGCGACGGCTACAATGAGCAGTTCTTC.

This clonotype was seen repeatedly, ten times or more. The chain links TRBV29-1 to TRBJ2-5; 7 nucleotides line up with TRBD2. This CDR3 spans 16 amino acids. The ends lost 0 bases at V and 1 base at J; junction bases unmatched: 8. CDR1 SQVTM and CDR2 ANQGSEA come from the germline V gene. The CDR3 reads CSVEDPVGGIQETQYF. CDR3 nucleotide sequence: TGCAGCGTTGAAGATCCGGTGGGAGGGATCCAAGAGACCCAGTACTTC. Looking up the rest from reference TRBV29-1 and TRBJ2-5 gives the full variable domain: SAVISQKPSRDICQRGTSLTIQCQVDSQVTMMFWYRQQPGQSLTLIATANQGSEATYESGFVIDKFPISRPNLTFSTLTVSNMSPEDSSIYLCSVEDPVGGIQETQYFGPGTRLLVL.

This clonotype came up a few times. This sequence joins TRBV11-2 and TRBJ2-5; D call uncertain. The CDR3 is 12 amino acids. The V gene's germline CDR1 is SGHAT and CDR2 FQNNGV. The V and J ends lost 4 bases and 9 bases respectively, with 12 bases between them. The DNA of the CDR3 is TGTGCCAGCAGCTCTCCACTTTTAGCCCAGTACTTC. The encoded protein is CASSSPLLAQYF.

The CDR3: CASSQDYRVGDTQYF. As DNA, the CDR3 is TGTGCCAGCAGCCAAGATTATAGAGTAGGTGATACGCAGTATTTT. V usage is TRBV4-2 and J usage is TRBJ2-3; D gene unclear. Germline loops: CDR1 LGHNA, CDR2 YNFKEQ. CDR3 length equals 15 residues. Between the trimmed V and J ends, which lost 0 bases and 6 bases, there was a span of 13 bases.